These 9 T cell receptor beta chains were sequenced from one sample in a study of blood T cell repertoires in COVID-19. Libraries were prepared by immunoSEQ multiplex PCR; TCRdb keeps only in-frame clonotypes and omits some of them. Among a few hundred thousand clones listed, 89% were seen once. The sequenced sample was peripheral blood. All receptors derive from a woman in her thirties or forties who had recovered from COVID-19.

The chain employs TRBV3-1 (or the pseudogene TRBV3-2) and TRBJ2-5, with D hard to call. The CDR3 runs 14 residues. With 2 bases removed from V and 5 bases from J, the gap between germline ends came to 12 bases. CDR1 and CDR2 (germline): LGHDT, YNNKEL (reference sequence). This CDR3 is CASSQTAERETQYF. The CDR3 DNA is TGTGCCAGCAGCCAAACCGCGGAGAGGGAGACCCAGTACTTC.

The chain has TRBV6-1 and TRBJ1-5; 8 nucleotides align to TRBD1. The CDR3 length is 16 residues. Germline CDR1 MNHNS, CDR2 SASEGT. V dropped 4 bases and J dropped 3; count of bases not matched to a gene: 8. The CDR3 DNA follows: TGTGCCAGCAGTGGCGAGACAGGGGTCCCCAATCAGCCCCAGCATTTT. Amino acid sequence: CASSGETGVPNQPQHF.

The chain uses TRBV4-1 and TRBJ2-1, with 7 bases lining up with TRBD2. Germline V gives CDR1 MGHRA, CDR2 YSYEKL. V gave up 3 bases and J gave up 0 bases; unmatched junction bases: 5. There are 16 residues in the CDR3. The CDR3 protein is CASSHRAGSSYNEQFF. The CDR3, as DNA: TGCGCCAGCAGCCACAGAGCGGGGAGCTCCTACAATGAGCAGTTCTTC.

The chain carries TRBV2 and TRBJ2-5; D may be TRBD1 (5 bases). This CDR3 region has 13 residues. V lost 8 bases, J lost 4 bases, and 14 bases lay in between. The germline gives CDR1 SNHLY, CDR2 FYNNEI. The CDR3 sequence: CASAMRQPETQYF. The CDR3, as DNA: TGTGCCAGCGCCATGAGACAGCCAGAGACCCAGTACTTC.

Notes on this clone: Mismatch with germline at one junction end may stem from a read error. This sequence joins TRBV2 and TRBJ2-7; the D gene is possibly TRBD2 (6 bases). Germline V gene lookup returns CDR1 SNHLY and CDR2 FYNNEI. The CDR3 is made up of 12 amino acids. As DNA, the CDR3 is TGTGCCAGCAGGGAAGGGAGGTGGGAGCAGTACTTC. Its translation is CASREGRWEQYF. The full variable domain, with the rest looked up from reference TRBV2 and TRBJ2-7, is EPEVTQTPSHQVTQMGQEVILRCVPISNHLYFYWYRQILGQKVEFLVSFYNNEISEKSEIFDDQFSVERPDGSNFTLKIRSTKLEDSAMYFCASREGRWEQYFGPGTRLTVT.

The V and J genes are TRBV19 and TRBJ2-5; tentatively, D is TRBD1 (5 bases). V was pared by 3 bases and J by 5 bases, with 13 bases between. Germline CDR1 LNHDA, CDR2 SQIVND (reference sequence). This CDR3 spans 14 amino acids. As DNA, the CDR3 is TGTGCCAGTAGTATTCAAGGGGCCTGGGAGACCCAGTACTTC. It codes for CASSIQGAWETQYF.

The chain couples TRBV11-3 to TRBJ2-7, with D possibly matching TRBD2 (5 bases). Trimming removed 2 bases from V and 2 bases from J, with 10 bases in between. Germline CDR1 SGHNT, CDR2 YENEEA. This CDR3 spans 14 amino acids. CDR3 protein: CASSLLASTYEQYF. The CDR3 coding sequence is TGTGCCAGCAGCTTATTGGCTAGCACCTACGAGCAGTACTTC.

This clone was recorded once. The chain employs TRBV2 and TRBJ2-7, with 7 bases matching TRBD1. Germline loops: CDR1 SNHLY, CDR2 FYNNEI. J was trimmed by 3 bases and V by 7 bases; bases with no gene match: 9. The CDR3 extends over 14 amino acids. As DNA, the CDR3 is TGTGCCAGCAATGTACAGGGGTATTTCTACGAGCAGTACTTC. Translated, it gives CASNVQGYFYEQYF.

This rearrangement joins TRBV2 to TRBJ2-1, with TRBD2 identical over 7 bases. Germline V CDR1 and CDR2: SNHLY, FYNNEI. J lost 7 bases, V lost 1 base, and 10 bases had no gene match. The CDR3 extends over 16 amino acids. The CDR3 DNA reads as TGTGCCAGCAGTGAAGTGGGTGCGGGAGCGGGGAATGAGCAGTTCTTC. As protein: CASSEVGAGAGNEQFF.